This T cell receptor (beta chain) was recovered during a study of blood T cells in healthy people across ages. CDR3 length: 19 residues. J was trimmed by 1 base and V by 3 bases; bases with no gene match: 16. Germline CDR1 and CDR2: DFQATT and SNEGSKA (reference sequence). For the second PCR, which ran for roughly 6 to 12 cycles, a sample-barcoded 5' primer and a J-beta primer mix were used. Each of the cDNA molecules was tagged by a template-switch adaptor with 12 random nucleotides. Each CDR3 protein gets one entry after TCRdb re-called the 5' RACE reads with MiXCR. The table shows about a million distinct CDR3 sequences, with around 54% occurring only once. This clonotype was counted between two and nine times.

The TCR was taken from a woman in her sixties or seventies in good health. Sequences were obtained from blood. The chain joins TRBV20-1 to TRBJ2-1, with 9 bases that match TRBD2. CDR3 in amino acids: CSASGFSGSSSGSYNEQFF. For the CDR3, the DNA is TGCAGTGCTAGCGGGTTTAGCGGGAGTTCATCTGGGTCCTACAATGAGCAGTTCTTC.